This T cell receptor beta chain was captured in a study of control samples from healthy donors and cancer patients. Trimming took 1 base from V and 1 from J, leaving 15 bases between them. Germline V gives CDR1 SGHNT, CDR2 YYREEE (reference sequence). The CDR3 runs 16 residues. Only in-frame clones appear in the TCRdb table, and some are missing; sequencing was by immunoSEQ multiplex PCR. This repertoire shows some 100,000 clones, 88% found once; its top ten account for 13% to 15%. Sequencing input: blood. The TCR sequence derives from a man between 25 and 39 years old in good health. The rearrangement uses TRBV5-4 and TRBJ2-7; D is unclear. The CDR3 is CASSLSRQTLSYEQYF. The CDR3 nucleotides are TGTGCCAGCAGCTTGAGTCGGCAGACCCTGTCCTACGAGCAGTACTTC. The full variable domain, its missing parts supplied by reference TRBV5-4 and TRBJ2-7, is ETGVTQSPTHLIKTRGQQVTLRCSSQSGHNTVSWYQQALGQGPQFIFQYYREEENGRGNFPPRFSGLQFPNYSSELNVNALELDDSALYLCASSLSRQTLSYEQYFGPGTRLTVT.